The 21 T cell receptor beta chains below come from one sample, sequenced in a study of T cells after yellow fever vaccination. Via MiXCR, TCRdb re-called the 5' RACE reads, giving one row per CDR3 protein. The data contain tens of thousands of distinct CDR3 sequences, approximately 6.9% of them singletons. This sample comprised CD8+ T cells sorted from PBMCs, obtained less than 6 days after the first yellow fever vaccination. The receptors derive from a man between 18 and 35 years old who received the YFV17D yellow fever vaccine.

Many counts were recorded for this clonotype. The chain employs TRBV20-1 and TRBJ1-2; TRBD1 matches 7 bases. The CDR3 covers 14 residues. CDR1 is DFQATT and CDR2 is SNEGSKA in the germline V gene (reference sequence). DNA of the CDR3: TGCAGAGCGCCCCCCAGGGGGACAGTAGCTGGCTACACCTTC. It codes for CRAPPRGTVAGYTF.

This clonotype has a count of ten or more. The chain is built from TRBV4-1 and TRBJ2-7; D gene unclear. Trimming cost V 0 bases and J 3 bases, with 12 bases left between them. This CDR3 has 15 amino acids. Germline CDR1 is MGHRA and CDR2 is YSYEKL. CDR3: CASSQDPAHYYEQYF. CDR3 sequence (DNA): TGCGCCAGCAGCCAAGATCCAGCGCATTACTACGAGCAGTACTTC.

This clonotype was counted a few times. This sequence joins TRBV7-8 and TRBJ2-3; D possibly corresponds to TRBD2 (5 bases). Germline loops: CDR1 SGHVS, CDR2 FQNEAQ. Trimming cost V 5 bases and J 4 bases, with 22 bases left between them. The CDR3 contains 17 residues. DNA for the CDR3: TGTGCCAGCAGCATGAACCCCCGGGGAGAGGCCCCAGATACGCAGTATTTT. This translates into CASSMNPRGEAPDTQYF.

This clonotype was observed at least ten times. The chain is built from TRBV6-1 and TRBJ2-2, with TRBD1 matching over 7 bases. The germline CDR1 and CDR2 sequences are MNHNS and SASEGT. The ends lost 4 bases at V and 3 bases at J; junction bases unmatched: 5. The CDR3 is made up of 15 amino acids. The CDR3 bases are TGTGCCAGCAGTGTCCGGGACAGTTACACCGGGGAGCTGTTTTTT. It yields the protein CASSVRDSYTGELFF.

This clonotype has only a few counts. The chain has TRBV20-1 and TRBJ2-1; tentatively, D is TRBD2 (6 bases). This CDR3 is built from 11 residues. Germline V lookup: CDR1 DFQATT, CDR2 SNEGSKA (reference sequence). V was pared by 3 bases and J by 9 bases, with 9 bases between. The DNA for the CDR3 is TGCAGTGCTAGGACTAGTGGTGAGCAGTTCTTC. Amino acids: CSARTSGEQFF.

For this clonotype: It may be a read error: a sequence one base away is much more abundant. The CDR3 protein is CASGVFGVSNQPQHF. In DNA, the CDR3 is TGTGCCAGCGGGGTATTCGGGGTTAGCAATCAGCCCCAGCATTTT. The J gene is TRBJ1-5, the V gene TRBV27, with unresolved D. The germline V and J ends were trimmed by 8 bases and 0 bases, with 14 bases remaining between them. The CDR3 runs 15 residues. From germline, CDR1 is MNHEY and CDR2 SMNVEV (reference sequence).

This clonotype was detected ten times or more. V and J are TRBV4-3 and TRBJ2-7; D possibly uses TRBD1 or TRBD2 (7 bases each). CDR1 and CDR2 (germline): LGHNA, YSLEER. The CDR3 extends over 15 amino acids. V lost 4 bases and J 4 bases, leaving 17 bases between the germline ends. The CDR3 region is CASSLTTGRAYEQYF. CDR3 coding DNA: TGCGCCAGCAGCCTGACGACAGGGAGGGCTTACGAGCAGTACTTC.

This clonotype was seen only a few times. The CDR3 bases are TGTGCCAGCAGTTGGACTAGCGGGGGAAGAGATACGCAGTATTTT. Translating it yields CASSWTSGGRDTQYF. The V and J genes are TRBV27 and TRBJ2-3, with 13 bases identical to TRBD2. CDR3 length: 15 residues. Germline values: CDR1 MNHEY, CDR2 SMNVEV (reference sequence). V lost 4 bases and J lost 5; bases outside the gene matches: 3.

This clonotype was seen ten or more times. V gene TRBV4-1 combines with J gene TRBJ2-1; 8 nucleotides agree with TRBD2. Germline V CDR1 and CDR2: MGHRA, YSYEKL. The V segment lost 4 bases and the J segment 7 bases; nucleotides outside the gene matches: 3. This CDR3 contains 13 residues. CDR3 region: CASSPRLANEQFF. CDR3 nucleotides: TGCGCCAGCAGCCCTAGACTAGCGAATGAGCAGTTCTTC.

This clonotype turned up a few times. Here the CDR3 reads CASSQEDRSFNEQFF. For the CDR3, the DNA is TGTGCCAGCAGCCAAGAAGACAGGAGTTTCAATGAGCAGTTCTTC. This chain connects TRBV14 to TRBJ2-1, with D perhaps TRBD1 (6 bases). Per the germline V gene, CDR1 is SGHDN and CDR2 is FVKESK. This CDR3 has 15 amino acids. V lost 0 bases and J 6 bases, leaving 12 bases between the germline ends.

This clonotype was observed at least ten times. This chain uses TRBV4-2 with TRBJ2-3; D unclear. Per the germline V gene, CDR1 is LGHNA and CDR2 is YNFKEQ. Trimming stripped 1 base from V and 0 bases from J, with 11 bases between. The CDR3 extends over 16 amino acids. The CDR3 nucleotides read TGTGCCAGCAGCCAAGGAGGAGACGATAGCACAGATACGCAGTATTTT. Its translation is CASSQGGDDSTDTQYF.

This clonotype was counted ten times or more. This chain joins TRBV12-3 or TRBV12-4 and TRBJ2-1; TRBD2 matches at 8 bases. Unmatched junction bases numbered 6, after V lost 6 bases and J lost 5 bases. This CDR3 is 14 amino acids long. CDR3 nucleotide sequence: TGTGCCAGCAGATTCCCCGGGGGGGACAATGAGCAGTTCTTC. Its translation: CASRFPGGDNEQFF.

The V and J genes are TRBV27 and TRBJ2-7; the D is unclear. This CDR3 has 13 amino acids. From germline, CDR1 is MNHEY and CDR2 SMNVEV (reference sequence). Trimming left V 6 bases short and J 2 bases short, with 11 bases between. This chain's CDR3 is CASSTLLPYEQYF. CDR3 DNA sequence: TGTGCCAGCAGCACCCTTCTCCCCTACGAGCAGTACTTC.

The CDR3 spells CASGILQGQVNYGYTF. CDR3 coding DNA: TGTGCCAGCGGAATCCTGCAGGGACAGGTCAACTATGGCTACACCTTC. This chain joins TRBV27 and TRBJ1-2; the match to TRBD1 covers 8 bases. This CDR3 contains 16 residues. Germline CDR1 MNHEY, CDR2 SMNVEV (reference sequence). Trimming at V came to 8 bases and at J to 2 bases, leaving 13 bases not matched to a gene.

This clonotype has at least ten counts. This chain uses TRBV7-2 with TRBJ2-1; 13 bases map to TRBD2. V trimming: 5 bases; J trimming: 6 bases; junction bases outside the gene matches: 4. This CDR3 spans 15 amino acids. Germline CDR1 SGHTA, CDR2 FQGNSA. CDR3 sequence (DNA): TGTGCCAGCAGCCCAGGACTAGCGGGGGCCAATGAGCAGTTCTTC. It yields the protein CASSPGLAGANEQFF. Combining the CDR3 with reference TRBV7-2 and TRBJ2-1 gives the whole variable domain GAGVSQSPSNKVTEKGKDVELRCDPISGHTALYWYRQSLGQGLEFLIYFQGNSAPDKSGLPSDRFSAERTGGSVSTLTIQRTQQEDSAVYLCASSPGLAGANEQFFGPGTRLTVL.

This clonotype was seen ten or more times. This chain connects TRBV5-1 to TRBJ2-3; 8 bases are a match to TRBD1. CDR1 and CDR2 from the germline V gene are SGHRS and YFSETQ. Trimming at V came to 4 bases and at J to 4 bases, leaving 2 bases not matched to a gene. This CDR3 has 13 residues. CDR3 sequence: CASSTTGADTQYF. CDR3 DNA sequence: TGCGCCAGCAGCACGACAGGGGCAGATACGCAGTATTTT.

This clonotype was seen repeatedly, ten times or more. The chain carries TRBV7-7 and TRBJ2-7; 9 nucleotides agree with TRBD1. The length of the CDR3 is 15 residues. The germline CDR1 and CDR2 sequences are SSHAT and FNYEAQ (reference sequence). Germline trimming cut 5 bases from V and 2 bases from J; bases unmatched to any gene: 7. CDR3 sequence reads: CASSLGQGIAYEQYF. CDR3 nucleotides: TGTGCCAGCAGCCTCGGACAGGGGATAGCCTACGAGCAGTACTTC.

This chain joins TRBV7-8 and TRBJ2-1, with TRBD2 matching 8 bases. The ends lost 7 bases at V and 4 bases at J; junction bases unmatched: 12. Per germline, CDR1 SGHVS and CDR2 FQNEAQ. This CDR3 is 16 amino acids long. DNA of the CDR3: TGTGCCAGCATCGGGGGGGGCGGGGGAAAGTACAATGAGCAGTTCTTC. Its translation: CASIGGGGGKYNEQFF.

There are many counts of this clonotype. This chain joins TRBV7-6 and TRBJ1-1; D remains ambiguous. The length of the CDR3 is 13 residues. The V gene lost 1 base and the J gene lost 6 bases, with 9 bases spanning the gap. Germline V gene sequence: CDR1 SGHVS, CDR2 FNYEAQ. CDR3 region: CASSLGGGAEAFF. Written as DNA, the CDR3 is TGTGCCAGCAGCTTAGGGGGTGGGGCTGAAGCTTTCTTT.

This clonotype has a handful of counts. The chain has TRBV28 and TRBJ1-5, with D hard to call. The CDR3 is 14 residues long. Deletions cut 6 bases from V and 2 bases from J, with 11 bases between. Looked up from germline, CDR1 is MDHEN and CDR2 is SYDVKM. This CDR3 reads CASRVDGGNQPQHF. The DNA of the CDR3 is TGTGCCAGCAGAGTAGACGGGGGCAATCAGCCCCAGCATTTT.

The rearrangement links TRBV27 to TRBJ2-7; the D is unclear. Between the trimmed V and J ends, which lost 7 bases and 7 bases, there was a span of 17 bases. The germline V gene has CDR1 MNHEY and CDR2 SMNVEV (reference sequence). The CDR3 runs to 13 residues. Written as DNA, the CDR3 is TGTGCCAGCACCGCCAGCGCTGGGCGAGAGCAGTACTTC. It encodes CASTASAGREQYF.